Listed here are 12 T cell receptor beta chains from one sample, sequenced in a study of CD8 T cells in Susac syndrome. Reverse transcription used roughly 0.45 to 1 ug RNA and random hexamers. TCRdb called the immunoSEQ multiplex PCR reads again in MiXCR, with one record for every CDR3 protein. In the table there are about 140,000 distinct CDR3 sequences, 85% to 95% of which are singletons. Sequences were obtained from CD8+ T cells from PBMCs. The receptors were gathered from a human donor with Susac syndrome.

The CDR3 loop is CASSEFEGAYEQYF. In nucleotides, the CDR3 is TGTGCCAGCAGTGAATTTGAGGGGGCCTACGAGCAGTACTTC. This rearrangement joins TRBV6-1 to TRBJ2-7; D is possibly TRBD1 (6 bases). Trimming took 2 bases from V and 2 from J, leaving 10 bases between them. Germline assignment: CDR1 MNHNS and CDR2 SASEGT. This CDR3 has 14 amino acids.

On this clonotype itself: The junction differs from germline at one of its ends, possibly a read error. V usage is TRBV7-7 and J usage is TRBJ2-2, with 13 bases identical to TRBD2. The CDR3 is made up of 18 amino acids. Germline V lookup: CDR1 SSHAT, CDR2 FNYEAQ (reference sequence). The CDR3 DNA reads as TGTGCTAGCAGCGAAACAGGGACTAGCGGGACAAACACCGGGGAGCTGTTTTTT. Amino acids: CASSETGTSGTNTGELFF.

This clonotype was picked up one time. The genes are TRBV20-1 and TRBJ2-7; no reliable D call. The germline V and J ends were trimmed by 1 base and 0 bases, with 7 bases remaining between them. This CDR3 contains 13 residues. The germline V gene encodes CDR1 DFQATT and CDR2 SNEGSKA (reference sequence). The CDR3 DNA follows: TGCAGTGCTAGAGTGACAAGCTCCTACGAGCAGTACTTC. Translating gives CSARVTSSYEQYF.

The chain combines TRBV6-5 with TRBJ1-2; D call uncertain. This CDR3 region has 15 residues. V lost 1 base to trimming and J lost 0 bases, with 9 bases between them. Germline CDR1 and CDR2: MNHEY and SVGAGI. CDR3 nucleotide sequence: TGTGCCAGCAGTTACTACGGTGGTGCTAACTATGGCTACACCTTC. Residues: CASSYYGGANYGYTF.

The CDR3 DNA reads TGCGCCAGCAGCCAAAAACTTGTGGACAGGGGTAGAAACACCATATATTTT. Translating gives CASSQKLVDRGRNTIYF. The chain is built from TRBV4-1 and TRBJ1-3, with 9 bases fitting TRBD1. CDR3 length equals 17 residues. Trimming removed 2 bases from V and 5 bases from J; junction bases left unmatched: 10. Looked up from germline, CDR1 is MGHRA and CDR2 is YSYEKL.

V and J are TRBV21-1 and TRBJ2-4; the D call TRBD1 from the table was never checked on the DNA. TRBV21-1 counts as a pseudogene. The CDR3 is 18 residues long. CDR3 in amino acids: CASSKEELDRLAKNIQYF. CDR3 nucleotide sequence: TGTGCCAGCAGCAAAGAAGAGTTGGACAGACTAGCCAAAAACATTCAGTACTTC.

The genes are TRBV20-1 and TRBJ2-7; 7 bases fit TRBD2. Germline CDR1 is DFQATT and CDR2 is SNEGSKA (reference sequence). The CDR3 length is 13 residues. J gave up 2 bases and V 6 bases, and 7 bases lay outside the gene matches. The CDR3 is CSAAGSGTYEQYF. CDR3 nucleotides: TGCAGTGCGGCCGGAAGCGGGACCTACGAGCAGTACTTC.

The V call is TRBV28, the J call TRBJ1-1; 9 nucleotides align to TRBD1. CDR3 length equals 15 residues. Germline V gene sequence: CDR1 MDHEN, CDR2 SYDVKM. J lost 0 bases, V lost 6 bases, and 5 bases had no gene match. CDR3 sequence reads: CASRLTGGMNTEAFF. The DNA of the CDR3 is TGTGCCAGCAGACTAACAGGGGGCATGAACACTGAAGCTTTCTTT.

This clonotype appeared a single time. This rearrangement joins TRBV20-1 to TRBJ1-5, with 7 bases matching TRBD1. Germline lookup yields CDR1 DFQATT and CDR2 SNEGSKA (reference sequence). This CDR3 spans 15 amino acids. V was pared by 3 bases and J by 0 bases, with 5 bases of the junction left unmatched. The CDR3 protein is CSARGTDSSNQPQHF. As DNA, the CDR3 is TGCAGTGCTAGGGGGACAGATAGTAGCAATCAGCCCCAGCATTTT.

This chain connects TRBV10-3 to TRBJ2-5; no definite D call. V was cut by 3 bases and J by 2 bases, with 7 bases left in between. The CDR3 is 13 residues long. Germline lookup yields CDR1 ENHRY and CDR2 SYGVKD. The CDR3 DNA is TGTGCCATCAGTGACATAGGGCAAGAGACCCAGTACTTC. Translation: CAISDIGQETQYF.

The chain is built from TRBV3-1 and TRBJ2-4; 9 bases are a match to TRBD2. Germline loops: CDR1 LGHDT, CDR2 YNNKEL (reference sequence). V shed 1 base, J shed 0 bases, and the junction held 13 bases outside the gene matches. The CDR3 spans 20 residues. CDR3 loop: CASSQGSPTSGVLAKNIQYF. CDR3 nucleotide sequence: TGTGCCAGCAGCCAAGGTTCTCCGACTAGCGGAGTCCTAGCCAAAAACATTCAGTACTTC.

This chain uses TRBV29-1 with TRBJ2-2, with TRBD1 matching 9 bases. Germline loops: CDR1 SQVTM, CDR2 ANQGSEA. After removal of 6 bases from V and 1 base from J, the junction contained 6 bases not matched to a gene. The CDR3 length is 15 residues. The CDR3 DNA sequence: TGCAGCGTCCCGGGACAGGGATTGAACACCGGGGAGCTGTTTTTT. This sequence encodes CSVPGQGLNTGELFF.